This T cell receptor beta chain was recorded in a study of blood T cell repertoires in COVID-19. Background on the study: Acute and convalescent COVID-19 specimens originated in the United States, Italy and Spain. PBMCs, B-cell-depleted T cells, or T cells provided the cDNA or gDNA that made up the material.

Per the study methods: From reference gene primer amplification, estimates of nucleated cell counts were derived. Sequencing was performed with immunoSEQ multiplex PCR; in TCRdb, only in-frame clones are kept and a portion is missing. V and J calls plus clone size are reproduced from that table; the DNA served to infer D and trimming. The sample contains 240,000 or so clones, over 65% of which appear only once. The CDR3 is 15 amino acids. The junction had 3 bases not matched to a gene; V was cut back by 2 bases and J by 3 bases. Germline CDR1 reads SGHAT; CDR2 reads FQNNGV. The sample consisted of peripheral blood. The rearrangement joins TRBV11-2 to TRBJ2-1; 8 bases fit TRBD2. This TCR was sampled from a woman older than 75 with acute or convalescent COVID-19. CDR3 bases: TGTGCCAGCAGCTTACTAGCGGGCTACTACAATGAGCAGTTCTTC. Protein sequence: CASSLLAGYYNEQFF.